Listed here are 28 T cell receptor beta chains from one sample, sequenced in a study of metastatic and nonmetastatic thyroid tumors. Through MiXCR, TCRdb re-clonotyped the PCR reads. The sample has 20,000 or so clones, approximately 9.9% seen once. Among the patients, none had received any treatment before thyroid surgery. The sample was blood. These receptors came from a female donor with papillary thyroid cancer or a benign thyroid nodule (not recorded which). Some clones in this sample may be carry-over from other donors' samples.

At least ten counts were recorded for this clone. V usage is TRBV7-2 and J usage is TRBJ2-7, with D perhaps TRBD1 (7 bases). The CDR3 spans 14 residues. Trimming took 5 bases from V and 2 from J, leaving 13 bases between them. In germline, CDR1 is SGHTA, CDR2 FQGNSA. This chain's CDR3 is CASSPAGQPYEQYF. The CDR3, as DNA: TGTGCCAGCAGCCCCGCGGGACAGCCCTACGAGCAGTACTTC.

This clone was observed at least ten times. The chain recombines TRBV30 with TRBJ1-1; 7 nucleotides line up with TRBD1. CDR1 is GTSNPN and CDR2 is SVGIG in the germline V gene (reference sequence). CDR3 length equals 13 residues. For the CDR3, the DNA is TGTGCTGAAGGGAGACAGGGAGGTACTGAAGCTTTCTTT. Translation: CAEGRQGGTEAFF.

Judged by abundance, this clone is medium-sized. The CDR3 nucleotides read TGTGCCAGCAGCACCGGGGAAGGCTACGAGCAGTACTTC. This translates into CASSTGEGYEQYF. This chain joins TRBV6-2 or TRBV6-3 and TRBJ2-7; possible D gene TRBD2, 5 bases. The germline V gene has CDR1 MNHEY and CDR2 SVGEGT. This CDR3 contains 13 residues. Trimming took off 6 bases at V and 3 bases at J, with 12 bases between the two ends.

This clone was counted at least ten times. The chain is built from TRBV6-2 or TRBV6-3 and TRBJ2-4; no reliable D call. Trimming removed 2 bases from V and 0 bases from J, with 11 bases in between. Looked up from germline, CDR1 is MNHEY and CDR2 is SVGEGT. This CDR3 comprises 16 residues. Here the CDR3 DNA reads TGTGCCAGCAGTTACGAGGCGACCTTAGCCAAAAACATTCAGTACTTC. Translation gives CASSYEATLAKNIQYF.

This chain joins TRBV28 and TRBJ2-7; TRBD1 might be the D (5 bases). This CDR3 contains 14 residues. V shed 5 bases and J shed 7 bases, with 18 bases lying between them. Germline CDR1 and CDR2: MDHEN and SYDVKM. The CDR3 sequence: CASSPAGDSQEQYF. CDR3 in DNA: TGTGCCAGCAGTCCAGCCGGCGACAGTCAAGAGCAGTACTTC.

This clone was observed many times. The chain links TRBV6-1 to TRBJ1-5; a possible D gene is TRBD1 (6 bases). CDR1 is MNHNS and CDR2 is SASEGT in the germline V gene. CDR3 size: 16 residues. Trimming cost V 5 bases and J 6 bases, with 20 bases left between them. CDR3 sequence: CASSSMGRGSFQPQHF. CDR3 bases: TGTGCCAGCAGTTCGATGGGCAGGGGATCTTTTCAGCCCCAGCATTTT.

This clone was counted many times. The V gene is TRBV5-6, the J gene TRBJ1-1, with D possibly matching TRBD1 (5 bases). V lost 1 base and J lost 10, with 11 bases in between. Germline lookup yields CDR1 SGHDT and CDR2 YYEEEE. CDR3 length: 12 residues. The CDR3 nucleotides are TGTGCCAGCAGCTTGTCGGAGGGGCTAGCTTTCTTT. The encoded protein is CASSLSEGLAFF.

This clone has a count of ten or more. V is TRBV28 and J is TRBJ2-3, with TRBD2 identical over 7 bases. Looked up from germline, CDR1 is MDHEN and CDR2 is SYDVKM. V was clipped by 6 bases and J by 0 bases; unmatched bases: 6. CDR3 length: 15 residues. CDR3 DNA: TGTGCCAGCAGCCTAGCGGCCCATAGCACAGATACGCAGTATTTT. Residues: CASSLAAHSTDTQYF. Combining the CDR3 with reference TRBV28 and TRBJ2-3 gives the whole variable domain DVKVTQSSRYLVKRTGEKVFLECVQDMDHENMFWYRQDPGLGLRLIYFSYDVKMKEKGDIPEGYSVSREKKERFSLILESASTNQTSMYLCASSLAAHSTDTQYFGPGTRLTVL.

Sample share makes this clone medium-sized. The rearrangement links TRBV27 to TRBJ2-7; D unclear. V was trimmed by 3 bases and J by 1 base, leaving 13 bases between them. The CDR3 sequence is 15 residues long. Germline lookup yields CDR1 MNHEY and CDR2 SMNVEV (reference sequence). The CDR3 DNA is TGTGCCAGCAGTTTCGGCGCTAGTCCATCCTACGAGCAGTACTTC. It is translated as CASSFGASPSYEQYF.

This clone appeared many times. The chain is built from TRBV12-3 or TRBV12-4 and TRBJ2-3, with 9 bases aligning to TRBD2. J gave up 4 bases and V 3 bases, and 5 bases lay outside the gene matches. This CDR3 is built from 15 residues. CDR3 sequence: CASSLISGSPDTQYF. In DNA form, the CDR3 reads TGTGCCAGCAGTTTGATTAGCGGGAGCCCAGATACGCAGTATTTT.

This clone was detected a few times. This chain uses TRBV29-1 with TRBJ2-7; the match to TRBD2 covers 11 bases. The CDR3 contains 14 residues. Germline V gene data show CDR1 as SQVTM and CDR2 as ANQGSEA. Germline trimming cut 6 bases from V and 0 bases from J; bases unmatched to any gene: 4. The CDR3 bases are TGCAGCGTCACCGGGACTAGCGGCTCCTACGAGCAGTACTTC. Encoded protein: CSVTGTSGSYEQYF.

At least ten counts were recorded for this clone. The CDR3 nucleotides read TGCAGTGCGCCGGAGAGATTTGGGAGACCTGAAGCTTTCTTT. Protein sequence: CSAPERFGRPEAFF. The chain carries TRBV20-1 and TRBJ1-1; no firm D call. The ends were cut back, 6 bases at V and 6 bases at J, with 20 bases in the middle. The CDR3 runs 14 residues. Germline CDR1 DFQATT, CDR2 SNEGSKA (reference sequence).

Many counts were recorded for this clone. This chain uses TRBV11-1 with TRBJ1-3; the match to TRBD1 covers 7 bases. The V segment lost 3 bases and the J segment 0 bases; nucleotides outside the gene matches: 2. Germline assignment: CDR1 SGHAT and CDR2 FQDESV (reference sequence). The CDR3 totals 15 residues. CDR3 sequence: CASSFGQVSGNTIYF. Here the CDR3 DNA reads TGTGCCAGCAGCTTTGGACAGGTCTCTGGAAACACCATATATTTT.

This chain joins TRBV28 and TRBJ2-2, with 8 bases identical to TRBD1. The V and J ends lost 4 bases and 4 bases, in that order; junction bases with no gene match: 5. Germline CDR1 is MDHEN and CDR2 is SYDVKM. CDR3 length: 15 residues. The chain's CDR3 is CASSSGQETTGELFF. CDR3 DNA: TGTGCCAGCAGTTCGGGACAGGAGACCACCGGGGAGCTGTTTTTT.

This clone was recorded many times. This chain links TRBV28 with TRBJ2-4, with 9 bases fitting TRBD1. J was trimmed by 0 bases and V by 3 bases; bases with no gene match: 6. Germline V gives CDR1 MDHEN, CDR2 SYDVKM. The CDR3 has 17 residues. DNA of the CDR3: TGTGCCAGCAGTTTTTCGGGACAGGGACTAGCCAAAAACATTCAGTACTTC. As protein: CASSFSGQGLAKNIQYF.

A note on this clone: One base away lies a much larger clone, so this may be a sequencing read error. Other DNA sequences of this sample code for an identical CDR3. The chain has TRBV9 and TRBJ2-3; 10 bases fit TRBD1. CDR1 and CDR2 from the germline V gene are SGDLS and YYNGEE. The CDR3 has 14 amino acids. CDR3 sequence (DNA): TGTGCCAGCAGCGGGGACAGGGGCATAGATACGCAGTATTTC. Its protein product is CASSGDRGIDTQYF.

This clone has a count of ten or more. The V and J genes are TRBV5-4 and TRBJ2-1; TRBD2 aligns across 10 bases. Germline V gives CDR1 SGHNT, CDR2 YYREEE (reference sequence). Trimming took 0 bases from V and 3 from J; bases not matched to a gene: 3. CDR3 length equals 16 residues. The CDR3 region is CASSLVAGGLYNEQFF. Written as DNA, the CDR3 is TGTGCCAGCAGCTTGGTAGCGGGAGGACTCTACAATGAGCAGTTCTTC.

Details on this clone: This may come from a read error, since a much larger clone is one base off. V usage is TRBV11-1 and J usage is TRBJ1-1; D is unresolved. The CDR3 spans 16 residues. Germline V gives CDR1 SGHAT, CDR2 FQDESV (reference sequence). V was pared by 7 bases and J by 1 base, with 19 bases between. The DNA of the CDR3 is TGTGCCAGCATCCTCGGACTAGGGTGGACGAACACTGAAGCTTTCTTT. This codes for CASILGLGWTNTEAFF.

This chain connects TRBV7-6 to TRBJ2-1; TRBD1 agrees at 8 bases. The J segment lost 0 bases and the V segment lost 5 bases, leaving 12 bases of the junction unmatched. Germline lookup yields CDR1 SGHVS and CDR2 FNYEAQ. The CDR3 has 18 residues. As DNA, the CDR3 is TGTGCCAGCAGCGGACAGGGTCGCGTTGTGAGCTCCTACAATGAGCAGTTCTTC. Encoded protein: CASSGQGRVVSSYNEQFF.

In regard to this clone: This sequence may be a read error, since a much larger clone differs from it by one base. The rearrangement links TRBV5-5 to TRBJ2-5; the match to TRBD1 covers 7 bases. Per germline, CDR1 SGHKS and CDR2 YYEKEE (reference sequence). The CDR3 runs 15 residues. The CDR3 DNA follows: TGTGCCAGCAGCCTACCGACAGGGAGCGTCGAGACCAAGTACTTC. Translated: CASSLPTGSVETKYF. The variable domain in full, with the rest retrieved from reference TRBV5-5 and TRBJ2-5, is DAGVTQSPTHLIKTRGQQVTLRCSPISGHKSVSWYQQVLGQGPQFIFQYYEKEERGRGNFPDRFSARQFPNYSSELNVNALLLGDSALYLCASSLPTGSVETKYFGPGTRLLVL.

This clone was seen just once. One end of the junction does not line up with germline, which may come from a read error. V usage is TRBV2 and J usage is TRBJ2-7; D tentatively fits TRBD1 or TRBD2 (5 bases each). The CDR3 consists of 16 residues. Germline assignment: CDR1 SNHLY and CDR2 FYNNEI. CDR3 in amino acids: CASIPVDRARGYEQYF. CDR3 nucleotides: TGTGCTAGCATTCCCGTAGACAGAGCACGGGGCTACGAGCAGTACTTC. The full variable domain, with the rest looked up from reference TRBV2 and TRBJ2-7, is EPEVTQTPSHQVTQMGQEVILRCVPISNHLYFYWYRQILGQKVEFLVSFYNNEISEKSEIFDDQFSVERPDGSNFTLKIRSTKLEDSAMYFCASIPVDRARGYEQYFGPGTRLTVT.

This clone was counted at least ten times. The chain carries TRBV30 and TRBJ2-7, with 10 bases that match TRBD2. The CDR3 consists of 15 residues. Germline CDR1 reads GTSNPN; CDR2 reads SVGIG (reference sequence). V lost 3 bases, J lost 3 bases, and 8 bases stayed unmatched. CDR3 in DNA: TGTGCCTGGAGCCACGCCCTAGCGGGAGACTACGAGCAGTACTTC. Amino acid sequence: CAWSHALAGDYEQYF.

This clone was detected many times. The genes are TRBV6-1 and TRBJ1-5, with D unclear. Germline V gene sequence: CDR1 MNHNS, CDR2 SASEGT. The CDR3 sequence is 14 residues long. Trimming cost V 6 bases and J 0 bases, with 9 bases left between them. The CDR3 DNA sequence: TGTGCCAGCAGCACAGCGTATAGCAATCAGCCCCAGCATTTT. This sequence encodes CASSTAYSNQPQHF.

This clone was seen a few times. The CDR3 spells CASRRLAGEVGETQYF. The CDR3 DNA reads as TGTGCCAGCAGAAGACTAGCGGGAGAAGTAGGGGAGACCCAGTACTTC. This chain uses TRBV5-4 with TRBJ2-5, with 12 bases lining up with TRBD2. V was pared by 5 bases and J by 5 bases, with 10 bases of the junction left unmatched. CDR1 is SGHNT and CDR2 is YYREEE in the germline V gene (reference sequence). This CDR3 comprises 16 residues. Full variable domain (outside the CDR3, taken from reference TRBV5-4 and TRBJ2-5): ETGVTQSPTHLIKTRGQQVTLRCSSQSGHNTVSWYQQALGQGPQFIFQYYREEENGRGNFPPRFSGLQFPNYSSELNVNALELDDSALYLCASRRLAGEVGETQYFGPGTRLLVL.

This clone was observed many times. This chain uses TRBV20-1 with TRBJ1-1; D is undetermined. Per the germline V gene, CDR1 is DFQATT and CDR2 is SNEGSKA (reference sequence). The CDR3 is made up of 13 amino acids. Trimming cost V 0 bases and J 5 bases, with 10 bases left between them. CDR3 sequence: CSARETRGTEAFF. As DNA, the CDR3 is TGCAGTGCTAGAGAAACAAGAGGGACTGAAGCTTTCTTT.

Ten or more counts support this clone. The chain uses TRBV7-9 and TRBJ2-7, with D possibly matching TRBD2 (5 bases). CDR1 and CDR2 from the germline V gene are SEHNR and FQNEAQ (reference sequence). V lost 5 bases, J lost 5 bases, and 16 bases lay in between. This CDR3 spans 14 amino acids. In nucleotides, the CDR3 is TGTGCCAGCAGCAGCCGCGGGTTCGAGCACGAGCAGTACTTC. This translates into CASSSRGFEHEQYF.

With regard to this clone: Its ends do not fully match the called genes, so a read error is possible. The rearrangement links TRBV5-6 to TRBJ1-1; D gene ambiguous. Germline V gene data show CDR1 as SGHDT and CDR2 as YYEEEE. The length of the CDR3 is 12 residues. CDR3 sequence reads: CATSLGRNEAFF. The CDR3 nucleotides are TGTGCCACCAGCTTGGGCCGGAACGAAGCTTTCTTT. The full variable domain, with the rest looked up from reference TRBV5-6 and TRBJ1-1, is DAGVTQSPTHLIKTRGQQVTLRCSPKSGHDTVSWYQQALGQGPQFIFQYYEEEERQRGNFPDRFSGHQFPNYSSELNVNALLLGDSALYLCATSLGRNEAFFGQGTRLTVV.

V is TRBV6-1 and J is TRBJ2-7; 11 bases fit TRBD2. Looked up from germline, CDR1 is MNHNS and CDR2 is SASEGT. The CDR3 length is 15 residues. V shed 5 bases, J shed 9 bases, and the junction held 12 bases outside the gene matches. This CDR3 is CASSTYSGGAVGQYF. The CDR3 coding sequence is TGTGCCAGCAGTACCTATAGCGGGGGGGCCGTCGGGCAGTACTTC.